These 5 T cell receptor beta chains originate from one sample sequenced in a study of T cell repertoires in cytomegalovirus infection. TCRdb processed the reads anew with MiXCR; each CDR3 protein has one entry. In the table there are some 400,000 distinct CDR3 sequences, 25% to 40% of which are singletons. The specimen sequenced was PBMCs. The receptors derive from a human donor in good health (CMV status not recorded). Some clones in this sample may be carry-over from other donors' samples.

This CDR3 reads CASSIGVATSTDTQYF. The CDR3 DNA follows: TGTGCCAGTAGTATAGGGGTAGCGACAAGCACAGATACGCAGTATTTT. J is TRBJ2-3 and V is TRBV19, with D possibly being TRBD2 (5 bases). The germline V gene has CDR1 LNHDA and CDR2 SQIVND (reference sequence). V gave up 1 base and J gave up 0 bases, with 11 bases separating them. The CDR3 loop spans 16 amino acids.

A note on this clonotype: Since a much larger clone is just one base distant, this may be a read error. V and J are TRBV7-9 and TRBJ2-4; perhaps TRBD2 as D (6 bases). The ends were cut back, 1 base at V and 3 bases at J, with 13 bases in the middle. The CDR3 runs to 16 residues. Germline values: CDR1 SEHNR, CDR2 FQNEAQ (reference sequence). The CDR3 region has the DNA TGTGCCAGCAGCTTAGGGACTACAGTAGGCAAAAACATTCAGTACTTC. This gives the protein CASSLGTTVGKNIQYF.

This clonotype was found many times. The chain uses TRBV7-8 and TRBJ1-2; D unclear. V lost 3 bases and J 4 bases, leaving 9 bases between the germline ends. The CDR3 is 13 amino acids. The V gene's germline CDR1 is SGHVS and CDR2 FQNEAQ. CDR3 in DNA: TGTGCCAGCAGCTTTGTGGCTGGCTATGGCTACACCTTC. Protein product: CASSFVAGYGYTF.

Ten or more counts support this clonotype. The gene calls are TRBV7-2 and TRBJ1-5; 9 nucleotides agree with TRBD1. CDR1 and CDR2 (germline): SGHTA, FQGNSA. Trimming at V came to 6 bases and at J to 7 bases, leaving 7 bases not matched to a gene. The CDR3 runs to 14 residues. CDR3 protein: CASRQGQGSQPQHF. CDR3 in DNA: TGTGCCAGCAGGCAGGGACAGGGAAGCCAGCCCCAGCATTTT.

This clonotype was found a few times. This chain joins TRBV27 and TRBJ2-7; TRBD2 matches 10 bases. This CDR3 is built from 13 residues. Germline V gene data show CDR1 as MNHEY and CDR2 as SMNVEV (reference sequence). V lost 8 bases, J lost 7 bases, and 8 bases stayed unmatched. CDR3 loop: CASLSLTSGEQYF. The CDR3 DNA sequence: TGTGCCAGCCTCTCCTTGACTAGCGGGGAGCAGTACTTC.